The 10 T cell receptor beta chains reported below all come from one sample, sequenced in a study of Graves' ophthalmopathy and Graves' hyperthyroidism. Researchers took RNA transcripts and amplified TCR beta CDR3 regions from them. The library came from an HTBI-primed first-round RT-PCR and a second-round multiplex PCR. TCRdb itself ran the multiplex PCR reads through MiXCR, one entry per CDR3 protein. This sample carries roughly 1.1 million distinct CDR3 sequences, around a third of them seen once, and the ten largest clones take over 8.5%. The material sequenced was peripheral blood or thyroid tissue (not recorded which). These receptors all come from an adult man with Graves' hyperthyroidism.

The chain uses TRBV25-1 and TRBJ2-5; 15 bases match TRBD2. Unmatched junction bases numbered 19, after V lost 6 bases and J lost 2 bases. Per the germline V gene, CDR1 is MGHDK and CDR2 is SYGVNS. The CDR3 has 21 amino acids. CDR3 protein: CASSQAPGLAGGTITQETQYF. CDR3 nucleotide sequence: TGTGCCAGCAGCCAAGCCCCGGGACTAGCGGGAGGTACGATCACACAAGAGACCCAGTACTTC.

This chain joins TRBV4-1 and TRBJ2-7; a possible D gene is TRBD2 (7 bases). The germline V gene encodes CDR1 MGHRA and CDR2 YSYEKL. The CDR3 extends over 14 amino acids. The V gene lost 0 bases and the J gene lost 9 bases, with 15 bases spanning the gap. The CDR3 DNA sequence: TGCGCCAGCAGCCAAGATCCAGGCGGGGGCAGGCAGTACTTC. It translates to CASSQDPGGGRQYF.

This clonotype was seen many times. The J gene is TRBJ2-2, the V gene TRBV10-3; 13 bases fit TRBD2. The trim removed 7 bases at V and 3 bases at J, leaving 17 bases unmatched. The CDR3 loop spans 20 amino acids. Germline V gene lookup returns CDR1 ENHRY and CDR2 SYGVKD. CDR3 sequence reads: CAIKPAKGLAGSLDTGELFF. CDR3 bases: TGTGCCATCAAACCCGCGAAGGGACTAGCGGGAAGTCTGGACACCGGGGAGCTGTTTTTT.

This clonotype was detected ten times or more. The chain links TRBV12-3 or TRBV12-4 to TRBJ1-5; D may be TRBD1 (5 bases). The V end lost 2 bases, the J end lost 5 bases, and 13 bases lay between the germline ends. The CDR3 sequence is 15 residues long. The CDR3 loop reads CASSLSLGAHQPQHF. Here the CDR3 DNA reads TGTGCCAGCAGTTTAAGTCTTGGGGCGCATCAGCCCCAGCATTTT.

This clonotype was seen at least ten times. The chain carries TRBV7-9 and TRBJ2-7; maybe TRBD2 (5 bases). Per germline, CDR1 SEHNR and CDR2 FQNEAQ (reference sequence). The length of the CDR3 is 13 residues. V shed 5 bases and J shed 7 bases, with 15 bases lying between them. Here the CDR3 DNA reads TGTGCCAGCAGCCAATCACAGTGGGAGGAGCAGTACTTC. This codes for CASSQSQWEEQYF.

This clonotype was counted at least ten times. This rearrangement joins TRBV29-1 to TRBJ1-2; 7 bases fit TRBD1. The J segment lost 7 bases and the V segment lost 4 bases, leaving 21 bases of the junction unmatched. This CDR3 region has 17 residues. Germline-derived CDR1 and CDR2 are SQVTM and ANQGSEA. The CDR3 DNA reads TGCAGCGTTGTACCCGGGACAGAGATTGGAACGTCTGCTGGCTACACCTTC. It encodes CSVVPGTEIGTSAGYTF. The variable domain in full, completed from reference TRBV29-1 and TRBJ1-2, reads SAVISQKPSRDICQRGTSLTIQCQVDSQVTMMFWYRQQPGQSLTLIATANQGSEATYESGFVIDKFPISRPNLTFSTLTVSNMSPEDSSIYLCSVVPGTEIGTSAGYTFGSGTRLTVV.

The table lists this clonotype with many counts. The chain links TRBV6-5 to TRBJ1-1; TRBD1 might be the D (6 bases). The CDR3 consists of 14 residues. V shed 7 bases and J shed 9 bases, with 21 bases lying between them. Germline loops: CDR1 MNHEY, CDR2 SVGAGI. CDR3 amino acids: CASTQPRGDKKAFF. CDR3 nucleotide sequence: TGTGCCAGCACCCAACCTCGGGGGGACAAGAAAGCTTTCTTT.

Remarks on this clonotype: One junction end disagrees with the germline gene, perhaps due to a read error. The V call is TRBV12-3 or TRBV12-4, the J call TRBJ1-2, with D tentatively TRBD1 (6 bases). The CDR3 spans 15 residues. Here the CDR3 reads CASSLGPGDDYGYTF. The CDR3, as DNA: TGTGCCAGCAGCTTAGGGCCAGGGGACGACTATGGCTACACCTTC.

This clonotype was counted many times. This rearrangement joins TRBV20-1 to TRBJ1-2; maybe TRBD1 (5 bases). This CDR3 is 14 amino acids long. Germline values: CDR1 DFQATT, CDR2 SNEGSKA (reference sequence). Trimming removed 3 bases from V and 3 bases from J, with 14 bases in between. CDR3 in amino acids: CSARPGAADYGYTF. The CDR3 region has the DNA TGCAGTGCTAGGCCCGGGGCCGCCGACTATGGCTACACCTTC.

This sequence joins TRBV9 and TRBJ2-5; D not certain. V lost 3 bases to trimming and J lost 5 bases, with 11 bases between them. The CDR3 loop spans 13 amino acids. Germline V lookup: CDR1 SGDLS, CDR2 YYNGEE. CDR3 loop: CASSAKGGETQYF. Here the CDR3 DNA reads TGTGCCAGCAGCGCTAAGGGTGGGGAGACCCAGTACTTC.